Listed below are T cell receptor beta chains from one sample, sequenced in a study of beta chain features in type 1 diabetes. Produced via immunoSEQ multiplex PCR; TCRdb's table is partial and in-frame only. This sample has about 220,000 clones, with roughly a tenth found just once. Material: central memory CD4+ T cells from blood. All receptors come from a man between 18 and 35 years old in good health. CDR3s include the opening cysteine and the closing phenylalanine or tryptophan. Each record gives: clone size, V gene, J gene, D gene, CDR3 protein, CDR3 DNA. A D gene is named only where the DNA matches it firmly. Clone size appears in some rows only: once, few, many, or a class for an expanded clone.

>.|TRBV7-7|TRBJ2-5|TRBD2
CASSGAPGETQYF
TGTGCTAGCAGCGGGGCTCCGGGGGAGACCCAGTACTTC
>.|TRBV7-9|TRBJ1-1|TRBD1
CASSRGQGNTEAFF
TGTGCCAGCAGCCGAGGACAGGGGAACACTGAAGCTTTCTTT
>.|TRBV30|TRBJ1-1|.
CAWRVQGTGEAFF
TGTGCCTGGAGGGTACAGGGTACGGGAGAAGCTTTCTTT
>.|TRBV5-1|TRBJ2-3|.
CASSLDLDTQYF
TGCGCCAGCAGTCTAGACCTCGATACGCAGTATTTT
>many|TRBV19|TRBJ1-5|TRBD1
CASSREGASNQPQHF
TGTGCCAGTAGTCGAGAGGGGGCGAGCAATCAGCCCCAGCATTTT
>few|TRBV2|TRBJ2-7|TRBD2
CASSEAQDSGKQYF
TGTGCCAGCAGTGAAGCGCAGGATAGCGGGAAGCAGTACTTC
>.|TRBV9|TRBJ2-1|TRBD2
CASSPRTSGGNEQFF
TGTGCCAGCAGCCCCCGGACTAGCGGGGGCAATGAGCAGTTCTTC
>few|TRBV30|TRBJ2-3|TRBD2
CAWSTFSGGHTDTQYF
TGTGCCTGGAGTACCTTCAGCGGGGGCCACACAGATACGCAGTATTTT
>few|TRBV15|TRBJ1-3|.
CATSITGADGNTIYF
TGTGCCACCAGCATTACTGGGGCCGATGGAAACACCATATATTTT
>.|TRBV10-3|TRBJ1-2|.
CAISESDSGRGYTF
TGTGCCATCAGTGAGTCTGACAGCGGCCGGGGCTACACCTTC
>.|TRBV4-2|TRBJ2-5|TRBD2
CASSQEASGRAQETQYF
TGTGCCAGCAGCCAAGAGGCCAGCGGGAGGGCCCAAGAGACCCAGTACTTC
>few|TRBV30|TRBJ2-1|TRBD1
CAWSRDRGNNEQFF
TGTGCCTGGAGCCGGGACAGGGGGAACAATGAGCAGTTCTTC
>.|TRBV2|TRBJ1-1|.
CASSESWNTEAFF
TGTGCCAGCAGTGAATCTTGGAACACTGAAGCTTTCTTT
>.|TRBV5-6|TRBJ1-1|.
CASSLVQLLNTEAFF
TGTGCCAGCAGCTTGGTACAGTTGTTGAACACTGAAGCTTTCTTT
>.|TRBV29-1|TRBJ1-1|.
CSVDSGTEAFF
TGCAGCGTTGACTCCGGTACTGAAGCTTTCTTT
>few|TRBV18|TRBJ2-7|TRBD2
CASSLTTSGSTEQYF
TGTGCCAGCTCACTAACGACTAGCGGGAGTACCGAGCAGTACTTC
>.|TRBV15|TRBJ1-2|TRBD1
CATSSLPGQGFSNYGYTF
TGTGCCACCAGCAGTCTACCGGGACAGGGGTTTAGCAACTATGGCTACACCTTC
>.|TRBV7-2|TRBJ2-7|.
CASSSRGAYEQYF
TGTGCCAGCAGCTCGCGGGGTGCCTACGAGCAGTACTTC
>few|TRBV29-1|TRBJ1-5|.
CSVGNRDSNQPQHF
TGCAGCGTTGGTAACAGAGATAGCAATCAGCCCCAGCATTTT
>.|TRBV11-1|TRBJ2-2|TRBD2
CASSLVGAGETGELFF
TGTGCCAGCAGCTTGGTTGGGGCGGGAGAGACCGGGGAGCTGTTTTTT